The 9 T cell receptor beta chains reported below all come from one sample, sequenced in a study of CD8+ T cells in alopecia areata (dated by TCRdb to the late 2010s). The method was the immunoSEQ multiplex PCR assay. To provide template for TCR sequencing, every sample had RNA extracted and reverse transcribed into cDNA. TCRdb holds this immuneACCESS table with in-frame rearrangements only. Some clones are missing; in checked studies, unresolved V genes explain under half, and the rest has no known cause. Present in this sample are approximately 180,000 clones, 53% of which were seen just once. The ten largest clones add up to about a tenth of the sample. The meaning of the sample's time point label: around 24 weeks on oral tofacitinib. The sample's treatment or condition label, in plain terms: oral pan-JAK inhibitor, 5-10 mg twice daily. Material: CD8+ T cells sorted from blood, obtained at week 24, from a patient treated with tofacitinib. Receptors were obtained from a human donor with alopecia areata.

This clone was seen only a few times. V and J are TRBV7-8 and TRBJ2-7; 8 bases match TRBD1. There are 13 residues in the CDR3. Losses at the gene ends were 5 bases for V and 5 bases for J; bases not matched to a gene: 5. Germline V CDR1 and CDR2: SGHVS, FQNEAQ. The CDR3 loop is CASSPKTGDEQYF. Here the CDR3 DNA reads TGTGCCAGCAGCCCCAAGACAGGGGACGAGCAGTACTTC.

V and J are TRBV29-1 and TRBJ1-1; no firm D call. Trimming took off 0 bases at V and 7 bases at J, with 6 bases between the two ends. Germline V gene sequence: CDR1 SQVTM, CDR2 ANQGSEA. The CDR3 is 11 residues long. The CDR3 sequence is CSVEERGEAFF. The CDR3 DNA is TGCAGCGTTGAAGAACGCGGTGAAGCTTTCTTT.

This clone has more than one count but fewer than ten. The rearrangement links TRBV10-2 to TRBJ1-5; D is undetermined. The ends were cut back, 3 bases at V and 5 bases at J, with 14 bases in the middle. Germline lookup yields CDR1 WSHSY and CDR2 SAAADI. The CDR3 has 15 amino acids. The CDR3 reads CASSDSGSLHQPQHF. The CDR3 DNA follows: TGCGCCAGCAGTGACAGCGGCAGTCTGCATCAGCCCCAGCATTTT.

The chain uses TRBV2 and TRBJ1-4; D call uncertain. Germline CDR1 and CDR2: SNHLY and FYNNEI. The CDR3 is 12 residues long. Between the trimmed V and J ends, which lost 7 bases and 12 bases, there was a span of 15 bases. The DNA for the CDR3 is TGTGCCAGCATTGGGGTCCAGAGGGAACTGTTTTTT. This encodes CASIGVQRELFF. The whole variable domain, remainder taken from reference TRBV2 and TRBJ1-4, is EPEVTQTPSHQVTQMGQEVILRCVPISNHLYFYWYRQILGQKVEFLVSFYNNEISEKSEIFDDQFSVERPDGSNFTLKIRSTKLEDSAMYFCASIGVQRELFFGSGTQLSVL.

J is TRBJ2-7 and V is TRBV11-2; D is perhaps TRBD1 or TRBD2 (6 bases each). Germline values: CDR1 SGHAT, CDR2 FQNNGV. V was clipped by 3 bases and J by 2 bases, with 14 bases between them. The length of the CDR3 is 15 residues. CDR3 amino acids: CASSFSGAGTYEQYF. CDR3 DNA: TGTGCCAGCAGCTTCTCAGGGGCGGGGACCTACGAGCAGTACTTC.

The rearrangement links TRBV15 to TRBJ2-2; 11 nucleotides match TRBD2. V shed 1 base, J shed 0 bases, and the junction held 7 bases outside the gene matches. From germline, CDR1 is LNHNV and CDR2 YYDKDF (reference sequence). CDR3 size: 19 residues. The CDR3 loop is CATSRARLAGTANTGELFF. The CDR3 nucleotides read TGTGCCACCAGCAGAGCGAGACTAGCGGGGACTGCGAACACCGGGGAGCTGTTTTTT.

V usage is TRBV5-6 and J usage is TRBJ1-4, with TRBD1 matching over 7 bases. The V gene end was trimmed by 3 bases and the J gene end by 10 bases; junction bases not matched to a gene: 6. Germline CDR1 and CDR2: SGHDT and YYEEEE. The CDR3 loop spans 13 amino acids. The DNA of the CDR3 is TGTGCCAGCAGCTGGGGGACAGATGGAAAACTGTTTTTT. It translates to CASSWGTDGKLFF.

V usage is TRBV5-1 and J usage is TRBJ2-1; TRBD1 matches at 7 bases. Germline loops: CDR1 SGHRS, CDR2 YFSETQ. Trimming took 2 bases from V and 6 from J; bases not matched to a gene: 2. This CDR3 is built from 13 residues. The CDR3 region is CASSFAGGNEQFF. The CDR3 nucleotides read TGCGCCAGCAGCTTTGCAGGGGGCAATGAGCAGTTCTTC.

In DNA form, the CDR3 reads TGTGCCAGCAGCTTAGCGAGTTGGCCAGGAAGAAACAATGAGCAGTTCTTC. As protein: CASSLASWPGRNNEQFF. The chain links TRBV7-6 to TRBJ2-1; no clear D gene. CDR3 length: 17 residues. Germline V gene lookup returns CDR1 SGHVS and CDR2 FNYEAQ. V was shortened by 0 bases and J by 5 bases, with 17 bases between the two germline ends.